A selection of T cell receptor beta chains follows, all from one sample in a study of regulatory T cells in long-lasting Graves disease. MiXCR was run by TCRdb on the multiplex PCR reads, yielding one entry per CDR3 protein. Counted here are hundreds of thousands of distinct CDR3 sequences, 20% to 25% occurring once; the ten biggest clones make up less than 25%. This sample comprised peripheral blood mononuclear cells (PBMCs), obtained when the disease was refractory, from a patient treated with antithyroid drugs. The receptors were sampled from a female donor with Graves disease. Each CDR3 is given with its conserved first and last residue. The order of the fields is CDR3 protein, CDR3 DNA, CDR3 length, J gene, V gene, clone size, D gene. A D gene is named only where the DNA matches it firmly. Clone size appears in some rows only: once, few, many, or a class for an expanded clone.

CDR3 protein: CASSLDRVAYNEQFF; CDR3 DNA: TGTGCCAGCAGTTTAGACAGGGTAGCCTACAATGAGCAGTTCTTC; CDR3 length: 15; J gene: TRBJ2-1; V gene: TRBV28; clone size: -; D gene: TRBD1
CDR3 protein: CASSLPSTGMGEKLFF; CDR3 DNA: TGTGCCAGCAGCCTACCTTCGACAGGGATGGGGGAAAAACTGTTTTTT; CDR3 length: 16; J gene: TRBJ1-4; V gene: TRBV7-2; clone size: few; D gene: TRBD1
CDR3 protein: CATSRDPAYEQYF; CDR3 DNA: TGTGCCACCAGCAGGGACCCCGCCTACGAGCAGTACTTC; CDR3 length: 13; J gene: TRBJ2-7; V gene: TRBV15; clone size: many; D gene: -
CDR3 protein: CASSSGQVYEQYF; CDR3 DNA: TGTGCCAGCAGTTCGGGACAGGTCTACGAGCAGTACTTC; CDR3 length: 13; J gene: TRBJ2-7; V gene: TRBV28; clone size: many; D gene: TRBD1
CDR3 protein: CSALSSGSIQYF; CDR3 DNA: TGCAGTGCTCTCTCGTCAGGCAGCATTCAGTACTTC; CDR3 length: 12; J gene: TRBJ2-4; V gene: TRBV20-1; clone size: many; D gene: -
CDR3 protein: CASSTHRGSGANVLTF; CDR3 DNA: TGTGCCAGCAGTACCCACAGGGGCTCTGGGGCCAACGTCCTGACTTTC; CDR3 length: 16; J gene: TRBJ2-6; V gene: TRBV27; clone size: -; D gene: TRBD1
CDR3 protein: CASSLAGQGTETQYF; CDR3 DNA: TGTGCCAGCAGCTTAGCCGGGCAGGGTACGGAGACCCAGTACTTC; CDR3 length: 15; J gene: TRBJ2-5; V gene: TRBV7-8; clone size: few; D gene: -
CDR3 protein: CATSGRVPYEQYF; CDR3 DNA: TGTGCCACCAGTGGGCGGGTCCCCTACGAGCAGTACTTC; CDR3 length: 13; J gene: TRBJ2-7; V gene: TRBV24-1; clone size: few; D gene: -
CDR3 protein: CASSLYGSSLSYEQYF; CDR3 DNA: TGTGCCAGCAGCTTATATGGCAGTTCCCTCTCCTACGAGCAGTACTTC; CDR3 length: 16; J gene: TRBJ2-7; V gene: TRBV7-2; clone size: many; D gene: -
CDR3 protein: CASSPYSPQNDYGYTF; CDR3 DNA: TGTGCCAGCTCACCGTACAGCCCTCAGAATGACTATGGCTACACCTTC; CDR3 length: 16; J gene: TRBJ1-2; V gene: TRBV18; clone size: few; D gene: -
CDR3 protein: CSAAMAGPSYEQYF; CDR3 DNA: TGCAGTGCAGCGATGGCGGGCCCCTCCTACGAGCAGTACTTC; CDR3 length: 14; J gene: TRBJ2-7; V gene: TRBV20-1; clone size: -; D gene: -
CDR3 protein: CASSPTLAPIQYF; CDR3 DNA: TGTGCCAGCAGCCCCACACTAGCGCCCATTCAGTACTTC; CDR3 length: 13; J gene: TRBJ2-4; V gene: TRBV11-2; clone size: many; D gene: TRBD2
CDR3 protein: CASRSRTNPPDTQYF; CDR3 DNA: TGTGCCAGCAGATCTCGGACAAATCCGCCAGATACGCAGTATTTT; CDR3 length: 15; J gene: TRBJ2-3; V gene: TRBV6-1; clone size: -; D gene: -
CDR3 protein: CASRPGLANTGELFF; CDR3 DNA: TGTGCCAGCAGGCCTGGACTAGCGAACACCGGGGAGCTGTTTTTT; CDR3 length: 15; J gene: TRBJ2-2; V gene: TRBV2; clone size: many; D gene: TRBD2
CDR3 protein: CASKSGTGPQETQYF; CDR3 DNA: TGTGCCAGCAAATCCGGGACAGGGCCCCAAGAGACCCAGTACTTC; CDR3 length: 15; J gene: TRBJ2-5; V gene: TRBV6-1; clone size: few; D gene: TRBD1
CDR3 protein: CASSPSPVETQYF; CDR3 DNA: TGTGCCAGCTCACCGAGTCCTGTAGAGACCCAGTACTTC; CDR3 length: 13; J gene: TRBJ2-5; V gene: TRBV18; clone size: -; D gene: -
CDR3 protein: CASSLHGTSNQPQHF; CDR3 DNA: TGTGCCAGCAGTTTACACGGTACTAGCAATCAGCCCCAGCATTTT; CDR3 length: 15; J gene: TRBJ1-5; V gene: TRBV12-3/TRBV12-4; clone size: many; D gene: -
CDR3 protein: CASSQYGASRNTIYF; CDR3 DNA: TGTGCCAGCAGCCAGTACGGCGCATCGCGAAACACCATATATTTT; CDR3 length: 15; J gene: TRBJ1-3; V gene: TRBV3-1; clone size: many; D gene: -
CDR3 protein: CASSIGAGLMNTEAFF; CDR3 DNA: TGTGCCAGTAGTATTGGGGCAGGCCTCATGAACACTGAAGCTTTCTTT; CDR3 length: 16; J gene: TRBJ1-1; V gene: TRBV19; clone size: few; D gene: -
CDR3 protein: CASASAGGSVQPQHF; CDR3 DNA: TGTGCCAGTGCTTCCGCTGGGGGCTCGGTTCAGCCCCAGCATTTT; CDR3 length: 15; J gene: TRBJ1-5; V gene: TRBV19; clone size: -; D gene: -
CDR3 protein: CASSTGTGSHQPQHF; CDR3 DNA: TGTGCCAGCTCAACCGGGACAGGGAGTCATCAGCCCCAGCATTTT; CDR3 length: 15; J gene: TRBJ1-5; V gene: TRBV18; clone size: -; D gene: TRBD1
CDR3 protein: CSVPHRFGYTF; CDR3 DNA: TGCAGCGTACCGCACAGGTTTGGCTACACCTTC; CDR3 length: 11; J gene: TRBJ1-2; V gene: TRBV29-1; clone size: few; D gene: -
CDR3 protein: CASREGLQTGGNTIYF; CDR3 DNA: TGCGCCAGCAGGGAGGGGCTACAGACGGGGGGAAACACCATATATTTT; CDR3 length: 16; J gene: TRBJ1-3; V gene: TRBV4-1; clone size: few; D gene: -
CDR3 protein: CASSSGRATGELFF; CDR3 DNA: TGTGCCAGCAGCTCCGGACGGGCGACCGGGGAGCTGTTTTTT; CDR3 length: 14; J gene: TRBJ2-2; V gene: TRBV7-2; clone size: -; D gene: -
CDR3 protein: CASSFNEKLFF; CDR3 DNA: TGTGCCAGCAGTTTTAATGAAAAACTGTTTTTT; CDR3 length: 11; J gene: TRBJ1-4; V gene: TRBV6-2/TRBV6-3; clone size: few; D gene: -
CDR3 protein: CSVGVAGGLSYEQYF; CDR3 DNA: TGCAGCGTTGGTGTAGCGGGAGGGTTATCCTACGAGCAGTACTTC; CDR3 length: 15; J gene: TRBJ2-7; V gene: TRBV29-1; clone size: -; D gene: TRBD2
CDR3 protein: CASELAGVISYEQYF; CDR3 DNA: TGTGCCAGCGAACTAGCGGGAGTGATCTCCTACGAGCAGTACTTC; CDR3 length: 15; J gene: TRBJ2-7; V gene: TRBV2; clone size: many; D gene: TRBD2
CDR3 protein: CASSFRGPGDTQYF; CDR3 DNA: TGCGCCAGCAGCTTCAGGGGTCCGGGAGATACGCAGTATTTT; CDR3 length: 14; J gene: TRBJ2-3; V gene: TRBV5-1; clone size: few; D gene: -
CDR3 protein: CSASIPSSGNTIYF; CDR3 DNA: TGCAGTGCTAGTATCCCTAGCTCTGGAAACACCATATATTTT; CDR3 length: 14; J gene: TRBJ1-3; V gene: TRBV20-1; clone size: many; D gene: -
CDR3 protein: CASSDVRGLYGYTF; CDR3 DNA: TGTGCCAGCAGTGATGTCAGAGGGCTTTATGGCTACACCTTC; CDR3 length: 14; J gene: TRBJ1-2; V gene: TRBV2; clone size: -; D gene: -
CDR3 protein: CASSSQGALGYTF; CDR3 DNA: TGTGCCAGCAGCTCACAGGGGGCGCTCGGCTACACCTTC; CDR3 length: 13; J gene: TRBJ1-2; V gene: TRBV5-4; clone size: few; D gene: TRBD1